This T cell receptor (beta chain) was captured in a study of Ad26.COV2.S vaccination and SARS-CoV-2 variants. Study-wide context: Intramuscularly, Ad26.COV2.S was given either once or twice, 56 days apart. Study-wide points: Using TCR breadth and depth analyses may have led to underestimated total T cell responses. Reports say spike-specific CD8+ and CD4+ T cell responses covered substantial breadth after vaccination.

Sequencing was performed with immunoSEQ multiplex PCR; in TCRdb, only in-frame clones are kept and a portion is missing. The table includes about half a million clones, roughly 87% detected once. Specified treatment: some 20 received Ad26.COV2.S at low or high dose, single or two shots; 5 received placebo; per-sample allocation not given. On day 63 after the first injection, vaccine and placebo recipients gave samples. The shot given was an Ad26 vector that makes Wuhan-strain SARS-CoV-2 spike. The CDR3 runs to 13 residues. V dropped 6 bases and J dropped 7 bases, with 15 bases sitting between them. CDR1 and CDR2 (germline): MNHEY, SMNVEV (reference sequence). To note about this clone: The antigen is undetermined.

Sequencing used peripheral blood, obtained in a trial of Ad26.COV2.S vaccine versus placebo. The chain couples TRBV27 to TRBJ1-1, with D unresolved. The clonotype originates from a person aged 18-65 years who received the Ad26.COV2.S COVID-19 vaccine or a placebo. In nucleotides, the CDR3 is TGTGCCAGCAGCCCCGACCCGGCGGTTGAAGCTTTCTTT. Its protein product is CASSPDPAVEAFF.